Below, 5 T cell receptor beta chains from the same sample are listed, as sequenced in a study of identical twins. Each CDR3 protein gets one entry after TCRdb re-called the 5' RACE reads with MiXCR. The data show around 230,000 distinct CDR3 sequences, over 5.5% seen once. These records were also assigned to another study, of T cells expressing NK-cell markers.

The sequencing input was CD8+ T cells sorted from blood. The origin of the receptors is a woman between 18 and 30 years old in good health.

Ten or more counts support this clonotype. V is TRBV2 and J is TRBJ2-7, with TRBD2 matching over 8 bases. With V trimmed by 4 bases and J by 7 bases, 12 bases remained unmatched. CDR3 length: 15 residues. Germline V gene data show CDR1 as SNHLY and CDR2 as FYNNEI. The CDR3 loop reads CASSGPGTSRGEQYF. The CDR3 DNA is TGTGCCAGCAGTGGCCCCGGGACTAGTCGGGGGGAGCAGTACTTC.

The chain has TRBV9 and TRBJ2-7; 10 bases are shared with TRBD1. Germline V gives CDR1 SGDLS, CDR2 YYNGEE. This CDR3 has 14 residues. Germline trimming cut 3 bases from V and 5 bases from J; bases unmatched to any gene: 5. The CDR3 coding sequence is TGTGCCAGCAGCGACCCCGGGACAGGGGACGAGCAGTACTTC. It codes for CASSDPGTGDEQYF.

This chain connects TRBV5-6 to TRBJ2-7; a weak D match, TRBD2 (6 bases). Trimming cost V 1 base and J 1 base, with 9 bases left between them. The CDR3 has 14 amino acids. The germline gives CDR1 SGHDT, CDR2 YYEEEE. The CDR3 protein is CASSLSLASYEQYF. As DNA, the CDR3 is TGTGCCAGCAGCTTGTCCCTAGCGTCCTACGAGCAGTACTTC.

At least ten counts were recorded for this clonotype. The J gene is TRBJ2-7, the V gene TRBV12-3 or TRBV12-4; a weak D match, TRBD1 (5 bases). With 2 bases removed from V and 3 bases from J, the gap between germline ends came to 8 bases. The CDR3 has 13 amino acids. CDR3 bases: TGTGCCAGCAGTTTAAACAGGCACTACGAGCAGTACTTC. This translates into CASSLNRHYEQYF.

The table lists this clonotype with many counts. The chain combines TRBV12-3 or TRBV12-4 with TRBJ2-1, with TRBD2 identical over 7 bases. With V trimmed by 6 bases and J by 6 bases, 11 bases remained unmatched. This CDR3 has 15 amino acids. Here the CDR3 DNA reads TGTGCCAGCAGGGAGGTGGCTAGCGGCCCCAATGAGCAGTTCTTC. Translating gives CASREVASGPNEQFF.